These 30 T cell receptor beta chains share one sample of origin, sequenced in a study of T cell clones after liver transplantation. Profiled with immunoSEQ multiplex PCR; TCRdb holds only in-frame clones, not every one. The profile covers some 80,000 clones, with 84% appearing a single time and under 2.5% taken by the ten largest. The sequencing used CD4+ T cells from blood, collected 48 months after liver transplant. The source is a human patient who received a liver transplant. The T cells may partly be graft donor cells.

The chain links TRBV27 to TRBJ1-2; 8 nucleotides agree with TRBD1. CDR3 length: 13 amino acids. CDR1 is MNHEY, CDR2 SMNVEV, per germline (reference sequence). The ends lost 5 bases at V and 2 bases at J; junction bases unmatched: 1. Here the CDR3 DNA reads TGTGCCAGCAGTCGGGACAGGAACTATGGCTACACCTTC. It is translated as CASSRDRNYGYTF.

This clone was picked up a small number of times. The chain couples TRBV7-2 to TRBJ2-5; D may be TRBD1 (5 bases). CDR1 and CDR2 from the germline V gene are SGHTA and FQGNSA. V was cut by 1 base and J by 2 bases, with 5 bases left in between. The CDR3 is made up of 13 amino acids. CDR3 loop: CASSLDRQETQYF. The CDR3 DNA reads TGTGCCAGCAGCTTAGACAGGCAAGAGACCCAGTACTTC.

This chain connects TRBV29-1 to TRBJ1-2; maybe TRBD1 (5 bases). This CDR3 comprises 14 residues. Germline V lookup: CDR1 SQVTM, CDR2 ANQGSEA. The V end lost 5 bases, the J end lost 4 bases, and 17 bases lay between the germline ends. The CDR3, as DNA: TGCAGCGTTTGGGGTACAGGCGCGCCCTATGGCTACACCTTC. Protein: CSVWGTGAPYGYTF.

The chain combines TRBV5-1 with TRBJ2-5, with 7 bases fitting TRBD2. The CDR3 loop spans 14 amino acids. V gave up 2 bases and J gave up 4 bases; unmatched junction bases: 5. Germline values: CDR1 SGHRS, CDR2 YFSETQ. CDR3 amino acids: CASSFSWGGETQYF. The CDR3, as DNA: TGCGCCAGCAGCTTTTCGTGGGGGGGAGAGACCCAGTACTTC.

V is TRBV7-2 and J is TRBJ2-2, with TRBD2 matching 8 bases. With V trimmed by 5 bases and J by 7 bases, 3 bases remained unmatched. The germline CDR1 and CDR2 sequences are SGHTA and FQGNSA. This CDR3 region has 13 residues. The CDR3 DNA reads as TGTGCCAGCAGCCGGGGGGGCATCGGGGAGCTGTTTTTT. Encoded protein: CASSRGGIGELFF.

The J gene is TRBJ1-2, the V gene TRBV19; 7 positions match TRBD1. CDR3 size: 14 residues. V was clipped by 7 bases and J by 4 bases; unmatched bases: 9. Per the germline V gene, CDR1 is LNHDA and CDR2 is SQIVND (reference sequence). CDR3 region: CASTSAGGLYGYTF. Here the CDR3 DNA reads TGTGCCAGTACCTCAGCAGGGGGACTCTATGGCTACACCTTC. Full variable domain (missing parts from reference TRBV19 and TRBJ1-2): DGGITQSPKYLFRKEGQNVTLSCEQNLNHDAMYWYRQDPGQGLRLIYYSQIVNDFQKGDIAEGYSVSREKKESFPLTVTSAQKNPTAFYLCASTSAGGLYGYTFGSGTRLTVV.

J is TRBJ2-2 and V is TRBV7-2; perhaps TRBD2 as D (6 bases). Trimming removed 2 bases at V and 1 base at J, with 14 bases between. The CDR3 loop spans 17 amino acids. In germline, CDR1 is SGHTA, CDR2 FQGNSA. The CDR3 DNA sequence: TGTGCCAGCAGCTTACCCGTTTTGGGGGGGAACACCGGGGAGCTGTTTTTT. Translated: CASSLPVLGGNTGELFF.

The chain has TRBV6-1 and TRBJ2-3; weak D call: TRBD2 (5 bases). Trimming shortened V by 6 bases and J by 2 bases, and 6 bases separated the two germline ends. The CDR3 runs 12 residues. Germline V CDR1 and CDR2: MNHNS, SASEGT. The CDR3 nucleotides are TGTGCCAGCAGCGACTACACAGATACGCAGTATTTT. This translates into CASSDYTDTQYF.

This clone was recorded once. V gene TRBV5-4 combines with J gene TRBJ2-7, with a tentative D call TRBD2 (6 bases). Deletions cut 1 base from V and 6 bases from J, with 14 bases between. The length of the CDR3 is 14 residues. The germline V gene encodes CDR1 SGHNT and CDR2 YYREEE (reference sequence). CDR3 sequence reads: CASSLIGGEREQYF. The CDR3 nucleotides are TGTGCCAGCAGCTTGATTGGCGGGGAACGCGAGCAGTACTTC.

The chain joins TRBV6-6 to TRBJ1-2, with 8 bases aligning to TRBD1. The CDR3 covers 15 residues. Germline values: CDR1 MNHNY, CDR2 SVGAGI (reference sequence). V dropped 0 bases and J dropped 3; count of bases not matched to a gene: 3. CDR3 sequence (DNA): TGTGCCAGCAGTTACTCGATACAGGGGGACTATGGCTACACCTTC. Protein product: CASSYSIQGDYGYTF.

This chain uses TRBV6-5 with TRBJ2-3; a weak D match, TRBD2 (5 bases). V lost 6 bases to trimming and J lost 6 bases, with 16 bases between them. Germline lookup yields CDR1 MNHEY and CDR2 SVGAGI. The CDR3 totals 14 residues. CDR3 in amino acids: CASSSLTGFDTQYF. CDR3 sequence (DNA): TGTGCCAGCAGCTCTCTAACGGGGTTCGATACGCAGTATTTT.

This chain joins TRBV6-5 and TRBJ1-5; D is unclear. This CDR3 spans 9 amino acids. V lost 11 bases and J lost 9, with 8 bases in between. The germline V gene has CDR1 MNHEY and CDR2 SVGAGI. CDR3 loop: CARAAPQHF. CDR3 bases: TGTGCCCGCGCTGCGCCCCAGCATTTT.

Written as DNA, the CDR3 is TGTGCCAGCAGTTTAGCGGGAGGGGGAGGGTACGAGCAGTACTTC. Amino acid sequence: CASSLAGGGGYEQYF. The V and J genes are TRBV28 and TRBJ2-7, with TRBD2 matching over 9 bases. This CDR3 spans 15 amino acids. Germline V gene data show CDR1 as MDHEN and CDR2 as SYDVKM. V lost 2 bases to trimming and J lost 4 bases; unmatched junction nucleotides: 6. The full variable domain, completed using reference TRBV28 and TRBJ2-7, is DVKVTQSSRYLVKRTGEKVFLECVQDMDHENMFWYRQDPGLGLRLIYFSYDVKMKEKGDIPEGYSVSREKKERFSLILESASTNQTSMYLCASSLAGGGGYEQYFGPGTRLTVT.

In its sample, this clone was seen a few times. The rearrangement joins TRBV2 to TRBJ1-5, with D tentatively TRBD1 (5 bases). The CDR3 has 14 residues. Trimming removed 4 bases at V and 7 bases at J, with 14 bases between. In germline, CDR1 is SNHLY, CDR2 FYNNEI. CDR3 DNA: TGTGCCAGCAGTGGACCAGGGATTTACCAGCCCCAGCATTTT. Translation: CASSGPGIYQPQHF. The full variable domain, rest sourced from reference TRBV2 and TRBJ1-5, is EPEVTQTPSHQVTQMGQEVILRCVPISNHLYFYWYRQILGQKVEFLVSFYNNEISEKSEIFDDQFSVERPDGSNFTLKIRSTKLEDSAMYFCASSGPGIYQPQHFGDGTRLSIL.

The CDR3 DNA sequence: TGTGCCAGCAGCTTAAGGAGGGAGTGGGGCAATGGCTACACCTTC. Amino acid sequence: CASSLRREWGNGYTF. The chain has TRBV7-2 and TRBJ1-2; weak D call: TRBD1 (5 bases). The CDR3 extends over 15 amino acids. Germline V CDR1 and CDR2: SGHTA, FQGNSA. The V gene lost 2 bases and the J gene lost 6 bases, with 16 bases spanning the gap.

The sample holds one count of this clone. The chain employs TRBV5-4 and TRBJ2-3; no definite D call. CDR3 size: 13 residues. Germline CDR1 is SGHNT and CDR2 is YYREEE (reference sequence). V was trimmed by 4 bases and J by 7 bases, leaving 13 bases between them. The CDR3 region has the DNA TGTGCCAGCAGCAAACCTGGGGTTTATACGCAGTATTTT. Translated: CASSKPGVYTQYF.

V gene TRBV7-2 combines with J gene TRBJ1-1, with 11 bases matching TRBD1. Germline V gene sequence: CDR1 SGHTA, CDR2 FQGNSA. Losses at the gene ends were 5 bases for V and 8 bases for J; bases not matched to a gene: 10. This CDR3 spans 15 amino acids. The CDR3 coding sequence is TGTGCCAGCAGCCCCAGCAGGACAGGGGGCTCAGAAGCTTTCTTT. Translation: CASSPSRTGGSEAFF.

By share, this clone ranks as medium-sized. V usage is TRBV28 and J usage is TRBJ2-7; maybe TRBD1 (5 bases). The V gene lost 7 bases and the J gene lost 3 bases, with 10 bases spanning the gap. The CDR3 is made up of 12 amino acids. CDR1 MDHEN and CDR2 SYDVKM come from the germline V gene. The CDR3 coding sequence is TGTGCCAGCACCCAGCAGGGCTACGAGCAGTACTTC. Protein: CASTQQGYEQYF.

V gene TRBV6-6 combines with J gene TRBJ2-7, with 9 positions matching TRBD1. The CDR3 is 15 amino acids. CDR1 and CDR2 (germline): MNHNY, SVGAGI (reference sequence). V was clipped by 5 bases and J by 5 bases; unmatched bases: 10. DNA for the CDR3: TGTGCCAGCAGTCACGCCGGGACAGGGACCAACGAGCAGTACTTC. Translating gives CASSHAGTGTNEQYF.

This chain joins TRBV6-1 and TRBJ2-3, with 12 bases identical to TRBD2. Trimming took 4 bases from V and 4 from J; bases not matched to a gene: 3. Germline V gene sequence: CDR1 MNHNS, CDR2 SASEGT. This CDR3 has 15 residues. As DNA, the CDR3 is TGTGCCAGCAGTGCCGGACTAGCGGGATCAGATACGCAGTATTTT. This gives the protein CASSAGLAGSDTQYF.

This CDR3 is CASSKGKVIRTDTQYF. DNA for the CDR3: TGTGCCAGCAGCAAAGGAAAGGTGATTCGCACTGATACGCAGTATTTT. This chain uses TRBV21-1 with TRBJ2-3. TRBV21-1 is classified as a pseudogene. This CDR3 has 16 amino acids.

The V call is TRBV7-3, the J call TRBJ2-3, with D tentatively TRBD2 (7 bases). Germline V gene lookup returns CDR1 SGHTA and CDR2 FQGTGA. V was pared by 1 base and J by 4 bases, with 9 bases between. This CDR3 spans 14 amino acids. The CDR3 region is CASSLIGGADTQYF. CDR3 in DNA: TGTGCCAGCAGCTTAATAGGGGGGGCAGATACGCAGTATTTT.

The V gene is TRBV9, the J gene TRBJ1-1; D ambiguous. Trimming shortened V by 0 bases and J by 1 base, and 4 bases separated the two germline ends. The CDR3 has 13 amino acids. Germline CDR1 SGDLS, CDR2 YYNGEE. CDR3 DNA sequence: TGTGCCAGCAGCGTAGGAGCGAACACTGAAGCTTTCTTT. Translated, it gives CASSVGANTEAFF. The whole variable domain, filled in from reference TRBV9 and TRBJ1-1, reads DSGVTQTPKHLITATGQRVTLRCSPRSGDLSVYWYQQSLDQGLQFLIQYYNGEERAKGNILERFSAQQFPDLHSELNLSSLELGDSALYFCASSVGANTEAFFGQGTRLTVV.

This clone was observed a single time. The V gene is TRBV2, the J gene TRBJ2-3; TRBD2 might be the D (6 bases). The V and J ends lost 10 bases and 5 bases respectively, with 16 bases between them. The germline V gene has CDR1 SNHLY and CDR2 FYNNEI. CDR3 length: 13 amino acids. The CDR3 protein is CATNPRRGDTQYF. Written as DNA, the CDR3 is TGTGCCACCAACCCCCGGCGGGGAGATACGCAGTATTTT. The full variable domain, in which reference TRBV2 and TRBJ2-3 provide the parts outside the CDR3, is EPEVTQTPSHQVTQMGQEVILRCVPISNHLYFYWYRQILGQKVEFLVSFYNNEISEKSEIFDDQFSVERPDGSNFTLKIRSTKLEDSAMYFCATNPRRGDTQYFGPGTRLTVL.

V is TRBV11-1 and J is TRBJ2-5, with no clear D. The germline V and J ends were trimmed by 1 base and 4 bases, with 7 bases remaining between them. CDR3 size: 13 residues. The V gene's germline CDR1 is SGHAT and CDR2 FQDESV (reference sequence). The CDR3 protein is CASSLGGRETQYF. CDR3 in DNA: TGTGCCAGCAGCTTAGGGGGTAGAGAGACCCAGTACTTC.

This clone was seen a few times. Other nucleotide sequences from this sample produce the same CDR3. The chain links TRBV19 to TRBJ1-4, with 7 bases aligning to TRBD1. CDR1 LNHDA and CDR2 SQIVND come from the germline V gene (reference sequence). The ends lost 4 bases at V and 5 bases at J; junction bases unmatched: 4. The CDR3 runs to 14 residues. CDR3 sequence (DNA): TGTGCCAGTAGTACCCGGACAGGAAATGAAAAACTGTTTTTT. Amino acid sequence: CASSTRTGNEKLFF. The complete variable domain, with remaining parts taken from reference TRBV19 and TRBJ1-4, reads DGGITQSPKYLFRKEGQNVTLSCEQNLNHDAMYWYRQDPGQGLRLIYYSQIVNDFQKGDIAEGYSVSREKKESFPLTVTSAQKNPTAFYLCASSTRTGNEKLFFGSGTQLSVL.

A note on this clone: The germline gene is not matched at one end of the junction; a read error may be the cause. The rearrangement joins TRBV10-3 to TRBJ1-5; TRBD1 is a possible D gene (6 bases). The CDR3 totals 14 residues. CDR1 is ENHRY and CDR2 is SYGVKD in the germline V gene. CDR3 DNA: TGTGCCACCAGTGAAGGGACATACAATCAGCCCCAGCATTTT. This sequence encodes CATSEGTYNQPQHF.

This clone was recorded once. The chain uses TRBV11-3 and TRBJ1-6; maybe TRBD1 (5 bases). CDR1 is SGHNT, CDR2 YENEEA, per germline. The CDR3 runs to 14 residues. V was cut by 5 bases and J by 7 bases, with 12 bases left in between. The CDR3 DNA is TGTGCCAGCAGCGACGGGACTCCCAATTCACCCCTCCACTTT. Protein sequence: CASSDGTPNSPLHF.

The chain recombines TRBV5-1 with TRBJ2-5, with D tentatively TRBD1 (5 bases). The length of the CDR3 is 16 residues. Germline V lookup: CDR1 SGHRS, CDR2 YFSETQ. The V and J ends lost 1 base and 2 bases respectively, with 15 bases between them. The CDR3 nucleotides read TGCGCCAGCAGCTTGAGGGGTGACGGAAAACAAGAGACCCAGTACTTC. Amino acids: CASSLRGDGKQETQYF.

The CDR3 here is CASSEERAGLSSTDTQYF. CDR3 coding DNA: TGCGCCAGCAGCGAGGAGAGAGCGGGGCTCTCTAGCACAGATACGCAGTATTTT. The V gene is TRBV4-3, the J gene TRBJ2-3; 7 bases are shared with TRBD2. Looked up from germline, CDR1 is LGHNA and CDR2 is YSLEER. The CDR3 loop spans 18 amino acids. With 5 bases clipped from V and 0 bases from J, the junction kept 14 bases outside the gene matches.